This TCR beta chain was sequenced in a study of blood T cell repertoires in COVID-19 (dated by TCRdb to about 2020). In the study overall: The collaborator samples originated in the United States, Italy and Spain and spanned the acute and convalescent phases of COVID-19. Where available, HLA class I and class II types were taken from metadata supplied by the sample provider and were not determined by assay-based typing. The repertoires were released in a freely available public database intended as a resource for research on the immune response to SARS-CoV-2. A de-identified subject ID, COVID-19 status, age in years and sex were almost always included in the sample metadata. The prospective study material was composed of cDNA or gDNA derived from T cells, B-cell-depleted T cells, or PBMCs. Samples were obtained from the ongoing ImmuneRACE study (first 160 participants) and from over 1,000 subjects provided by 6 global collaborators. The dataset comprised deeply sampled blood TCRbeta repertoires from subjects exposed to, actively infected with, or recovered from COVID-19. Summary of the overall study and its limitations: How much clinical and demographic metadata was included differed by source and by participant, and the metadata was provided uncurated.

Regarding this clone: Which antigen it targets is not known. No much larger clonotype is one base removed from it; base qualities were not supplied.

Participants in the prospective study were enrolled through a virtual design, were aged roughly 18 to 100 years, and lived in roughly 24 United States geographic areas. In the prospective study, participants were assigned to cohorts based on the clinical history participants reported in a screening survey and a study questionnaire. Each participant in the prospective study had whole blood, serum and a nasopharyngeal or oropharyngeal swab collected by mobile phlebotomists. Over an approximately two-month period, participants in the prospective study had the option of providing additional blood draws and questionnaires. Before DNA extraction, blood samples from the prospective study were shipped at room temperature or frozen. The CDR3 contains 16 residues, cysteine and phenylalanine counted. Only the CDR3 DNA stays, 48 bases, in frame from base 1. Via the germline V gene, CDR1 is KGHDR and CDR2 SFDVKD. Trimming leaves V shorter by 9 bases and J shorter by 2 bases, with the junction holding 9 bases beyond the gene matches.

TCRbeta CDR3 regions were amplified from genomic DNA using the immunoSEQ Assay, a bias-controlled multiplex PCR. Under the source paper's analysis protocol: Nucleated cell counts per sample were estimated from amplification of reference gene primers within the assay. To quantify the absolute abundance of each unique TCRbeta CDR3 rearrangement, sequence reads were collapsed and filtered. For each sample, productive Simpson clonality was calculated as the square root of Simpson's diversity index over productive rearrangements. TCRdb took this table from immuneACCESS and kept in-frame rearrangements with V and J called. Such tables lack part of the clones; where checked against another copy, unresolved V genes explain under half of the gap, and the rest is unexplained. That table gives V, J and clone size, and the DNA gave D and trimming. This sample gives approximately 390,000 clones in total; over 75% of them show up just once. The ten largest clones take up around 2.1% of the sample.

The origin of this receptor is a woman aged 40 to 50 with acute COVID-19. The V and J genes are TRBV24-1 and TRBJ1-5; 10 bases in the junction line up with TRBD1. Sequenced material: PBMCs or T cells enriched from blood (not recorded which). The nucleotide sequence reads as follows: TGTGCCACCTCTCCCTCCGGGACAGGGGGCAATCAGCCCCAGCATTTT. Its translation reads: CATSPSGTGGNQPQHF.